Below, one T cell receptor (beta chain) is given with its context. Its antigen is still unknown. Lacking the conserved final phenylalanine or tryptophan, this CDR3 likely reflects a read error. This record belongs to a study of tumor and adjacent non-tumor tissue in lung cancer. Study overall: Around 4.4 million productive TCRbeta reads were obtained per sample on average. Study results and limitations: Tumor repertoires had a smaller top 100 clone share than normal lung. Significantly higher TCR diversity was found in tumor than normal lung.

The germline V and J ends were trimmed by 5 bases and 3 bases, with 11 bases remaining between them. The CDR3 sequence is 13 residues long. CDR1 SGHAT and CDR2 FQNNGV come from the germline V gene. TCRbeta libraries were built with three rounds of nested PCR, modified from ARM-PCR. TCRdb redid the calling of the multiplex PCR reads with MiXCR, one entry per CDR3 protein. The profile shows approximately 62,000 distinct CDR3 sequences, around two thirds of them singletons. RNA was extracted from bulk tissue without any cell sorting. More than 3 cm separated this lung sample from the edge of the tumor. Between August and November 2014, newly diagnosed, chemotherapy-naive lung cancer patients underwent thoracic surgery in China.

Sequencing was carried out using distant non-tumor lung tissue. The receptor was derived from an older man with non-small cell lung cancer. This chain joins TRBV11-2 and TRBJ2-7; no firm D call. This CDR3 reads CASSKIGIYEQYL. CDR3 bases: TGTGCCAGCAGCAAGATAGGGATCTACGAGCAGTACTTG.